A selection of T cell receptor beta chains follows, all from one sample in a study of blood T cell repertoires in COVID-19. Sequencing was performed with immunoSEQ multiplex PCR; in TCRdb, only in-frame clones are kept and a portion is missing. The sample lists hundreds of thousands of clones, roughly 90% occurring once. The sample consisted of PBMCs or T cells enriched from blood (not recorded which). Receptors originate from a young woman who had recovered from COVID-19. Both conserved end residues are part of each CDR3. Each record gives: D gene, clone size, V gene, J gene, CDR3 DNA, CDR3 protein. D genes are given only for firm matches. Some rows mark clone size as missing; the rest say once, few, many or name a class of expanded clone.

>TRBD1|NA|TRBV5-1|TRBJ1-1
TGCGCCAGCAGCTCGGACAGGGAGCGGGACACTGAAGCTTTCTTT
CASSSDRERDTEAFF
>NA|NA|TRBV3-1/TRBV3-2|TRBJ1-5
TGTGCCAGCAGCCAAGGGGAGGGTTTGGCTCAGCCCCAGCATTTT
CASSQGEGLAQPQHF
>TRBD2|NA|TRBV3-1/TRBV3-2|TRBJ2-5
TGTGCCAGCAGCCAAGCGGGACTATCACAAGAGACCCAGTACTTC
CASSQAGLSQETQYF
>TRBD1|once|TRBV7-9|TRBJ2-5
TGTGCCAGCAGCTTCAGGGGGACCCAAGAGACCCAGTACTTC
CASSFRGTQETQYF
>NA|NA|TRBV29-1|TRBJ2-1
TGCAGCGTTGACAGGGTAGGTCATGAGCAGTTCTTC
CSVDRVGHEQFF
>NA|NA|TRBV6-5|TRBJ1-6
TGTGCCAGCAGTTACTCGAAGGGGCCCTATAATTCACCCCTCCACTTT
CASSYSKGPYNSPLHF
>TRBD2|NA|TRBV29-1|TRBJ2-1
TGCAGCGGGATGCTAGCGGGAGCCCCCTACAATGAGCAGTTCTTC
CSGMLAGAPYNEQFF
>NA|NA|TRBV28|TRBJ1-1
TGTGCCAGCAGTTTATGGGCGGGAAAGAGTACTGAAGCTTTCTTT
CASSLWAGKSTEAFF
>NA|NA|TRBV6-5|TRBJ1-1
TGTGCCAGCATCTCGTTTGGGGGAGGCGAGACTGAAGCTTTCTTT
CASISFGGGETEAFF
>NA|NA|TRBV9|TRBJ2-6
TGTGCCAGCAGCGTAGAAACTGGCTCTGGGGCCAACGTCCTGACTTTC
CASSVETGSGANVLTF
>NA|NA|TRBV25-1|TRBJ2-4
TGTGCCAGCGAGGCGGACTTAGGAAAAAACATTCAGTACTTC
CASEADLGKNIQYF
>NA|few|TRBV7-8|TRBJ2-7
TGTGCCAGCAGCTTAGTCGCCCCAACGACGGACAGCTCCTACGAGCAGTACTTC
CASSLVAPTTDSSYEQYF
>TRBD1|NA|TRBV7-8|TRBJ2-3
TGTGCCAGCAGCTTCACCCGGACAGGGGACGAGGGAGATACGCAGTATTTT
CASSFTRTGDEGDTQYF
>NA|NA|TRBV29-1|TRBJ2-7
TGCAGCGTTGAAGTCACTAGTAAACGCTACGAGCAGTACTTC
CSVEVTSKRYEQYF
>NA|NA|TRBV5-1|TRBJ2-4
TGCGCCAGCAGCTTGAACAATCGCGGAAACATTCAGTACTTC
CASSLNNRGNIQYF
>NA|NA|TRBV7-2|TRBJ1-2
TGTGCCAGCAGCCATCGACAGGCCGCGGGTGGCTACACCTTC
CASSHRQAAGGYTF
>NA|NA|TRBV2|TRBJ2-7
TGTGCCGTAGCGCGGGGAAACTACGAGCAGTACTTC
CAVARGNYEQYF
>TRBD1|NA|TRBV9|TRBJ1-2
TGTGCCAGCAGCGCCCCAGGGACAGGAAAGAACTATGGCTACACCTTC
CASSAPGTGKNYGYTF
>NA|NA|TRBV12-3/TRBV12-4|TRBJ1-1
TGTGCCAGCAGGGCAGGGTCTATGACTGAAGCTTTCTTT
CASRAGSMTEAFF
>TRBD2|NA|TRBV7-8|TRBJ2-7
TGTGCCAGCAGCTTAGGCGGGAGGTACGAGCAGTACTTC
CASSLGGRYEQYF
>NA|NA|TRBV27|TRBJ1-5
TGTGCCAGCAGTATCGGCCGGGGGAATCAGCCCCAGCATTTT
CASSIGRGNQPQHF
>NA|few|TRBV7-9|TRBJ2-5
TGTGCCAGCAGCTTAGCGTTGAGCAGGGTTGCGGAGACCCAGTACTTC
CASSLALSRVAETQYF
>TRBD1|once|TRBV10-3|TRBJ1-1
TGTGCCATCAGTGAAACCCAGGGGGCTGCGAACACTGAAGCTTTCTTT
CAISETQGAANTEAFF
>TRBD1|NA|TRBV5-1|TRBJ1-6
TGCGCCAGCAGCTCCGGGACAGGGGAGTTTAGTTCACCCCTCCACTTT
CASSSGTGEFSSPLHF
>NA|few|TRBV15|TRBJ1-1
TGTGCCACCAGCTCCCGAGGGGGGGCGACTACTGAAGCTTTCTTT
CATSSRGGATTEAFF
>TRBD2|once|TRBV9|TRBJ2-2
TGTGCCAGCAGCGTAGGGCCTAGCGGGGTCACCGGGGAGCTGTTTTTT
CASSVGPSGVTGELFF
>TRBD1|NA|TRBV18|TRBJ1-2
TGTGCCAGCTCTAAGGGACAGCGAAATGGCTACACCTTC
CASSKGQRNGYTF
>TRBD1|NA|TRBV9|TRBJ1-1
TGTGCCAGCAGCGTAGGAGGGACAGGGATATTTAGGGCTGAAGCTTTCTTT
CASSVGGTGIFRAEAFF
>NA|NA|TRBV7-3|TRBJ2-3
TGTGCCAGCAGCTTAGGCTCAGGGAGCACAGATACGCAGTATTTT
CASSLGSGSTDTQYF
>NA|once|TRBV7-2|TRBJ1-1
TGTGCCAGCAGCCCTCTGCGGAACACTGAAGCTTTCTTT
CASSPLRNTEAFF
>NA|once|TRBV2|TRBJ2-1
TGTGCCAGCAGCATTAGTGAGGGTTATGAGCAGTTCTTC
CASSISEGYEQFF
>NA|once|TRBV6-1|TRBJ1-1
TGTGCCAGCAGCGCCGAGTTCAGAGGGACTGAAGCTTTCTTT
CASSAEFRGTEAFF
>NA|NA|TRBV28|TRBJ1-4
TGTGCCAGCACCGAGGGAAATGAAAAACTGTTTTTT
CASTEGNEKLFF
>NA|NA|TRBV29-1|TRBJ1-2
TGCAGCGCTGGGGGGGCGAGAGACTACACCTTC
CSAGGARDYTF
>NA|NA|TRBV28|TRBJ2-1
TGTGCCAGCAGAATCAACAATGAGCAGTTCTTC
CASRINNEQFF
>NA|NA|TRBV19|TRBJ2-1
TGTACCAGTAGAACATCCAGAACGTACAATGAGCAGTTCTTC
CTSRTSRTYNEQFF
>TRBD2|NA|TRBV30|TRBJ2-3
TGTGCCTGGATGATAGTAGGGAGAGCGGGAGTGGATACAGATACGCAGTATTTT
CAWMIVGRAGVDTDTQYF
>NA|NA|TRBV4-3|TRBJ2-4
TGCGCCAGCAGCCCAGAGGGGACACTTTCAGCCAAAAACATTCAGTACTTC
CASSPEGTLSAKNIQYF
>TRBD1|few|TRBV6-5|TRBJ1-2
TGTGCCAGCAGTTCCTGGGACAGAGATGGCTACACCTTC
CASSSWDRDGYTF
>TRBD1|NA|TRBV28|TRBJ2-1
TGTGCCAGCAGTTTAGCCCGGACAGGGGTCGGAGGCGGTGAGCAGTTCTTC
CASSLARTGVGGGEQFF
>NA|NA|TRBV27|TRBJ1-6
TGTGCCAGCAGTTGGTCAGGGGACTCACCCCTCCACTTT
CASSWSGDSPLHF
>NA|NA|TRBV28|TRBJ2-5
TGTGCCACCTCCTTGCCCCGGGAGACCCAGTACTTC
CATSLPRETQYF
>NA|NA|TRBV11-2|TRBJ2-1
TGTGCCAGCAGCTTCCTCGGGTCCAGACTCTACAATGAGCAGTTCTTC
CASSFLGSRLYNEQFF
>NA|NA|TRBV19|TRBJ2-7
TGTGCCAGTAGTTTCCGGGGGACCGCGGGGAACTACGAGCAGTACTTC
CASSFRGTAGNYEQYF
>TRBD1|NA|TRBV5-1|TRBJ1-2
TGCGCCAGCAGCTCTACCGGGACAGGGCCCTATGGCTACACCTTC
CASSSTGTGPYGYTF
>NA|NA|TRBV10-2|TRBJ1-1
TGCGCCAGCAGTGAGAGGGGAGGAGGCACTGAAGCTTTCTTT
CASSERGGGTEAFF
>NA|NA|TRBV3-1/TRBV3-2|TRBJ2-1
TGTGCCAGCAGCCAAGGGCGGCCGACCGGTGAGCAGTTCTTC
CASSQGRPTGEQFF
>NA|few|TRBV28|TRBJ1-5
TGTGCCAGCGGCCAAGGGGGTTCCAATCAGCCCCAGCATTTT
CASGQGGSNQPQHF
>NA|NA|TRBV7-3|TRBJ1-2
TGTGCCAGCAGCTTAAACGGCGCAGGGGATGTCTACACCTTC
CASSLNGAGDVYTF
>NA|NA|TRBV19|TRBJ2-3
TGTGCCAGTAGTATACGGGGAGATACGCAGTATTTT
CASSIRGDTQYF
>TRBD1|NA|TRBV30|TRBJ1-1
TGTGCCTGGGAAAACAGGGGTGACACTGAAGCTTTCTTT
CAWENRGDTEAFF
>TRBD1|NA|TRBV12-3/TRBV12-4|TRBJ1-3
TGTGCCAGCCCAGACAGGGGCAACACCATATATTTT
CASPDRGNTIYF
>TRBD2|few|TRBV5-4|TRBJ2-7
TGTGCCAGCACCAAAGTCCCTGGGACTAGCGGGATGGCCGAGCAGTACTTC
CASTKVPGTSGMAEQYF
>NA|few|TRBV9|TRBJ1-4
TGTGCCAGCAGCGTAGGGGGCGCGGATAATGAAAAACTGTTTTTT
CASSVGGADNEKLFF
>NA|NA|TRBV6-5|TRBJ1-2
TGTGCCAGCAGTTACGGGGCGGAAACCTATGGCTACACCTTC
CASSYGAETYGYTF
>NA|NA|TRBV4-2|TRBJ2-2
TGTGCCAGCAGCCAAGTAACCCTAGTGAACACCGGGGAGCTGTTTTTT
CASSQVTLVNTGELFF
>TRBD1|NA|TRBV4-2|TRBJ1-1
TGTGCCAGCAGCCAAGATAGTGTATGGGGGACAGAGTACCTGAACACTGAAGCTTTCTTT
CASSQDSVWGTEYLNTEAFF